These 8 T cell receptor beta chains originate from one sample sequenced in a study of vaccination and CD4 T cells after COVID-19. With the Oncomine TCR Beta short-read assay, DNA from cultured CD4+ T cells was sequenced. Cultured CD4+ T cells were the source of extracted genomic DNA. TCRdb recomputed calls from the PCR reads with MiXCR, one row per CDR3 protein. The sample lists approximately 11,000 distinct CDR3 sequences; under 40% were seen once. Stated treatment: approximately 11-day PBMC culture with coronavirus spike peptide pools or control peptides (ViraFEST assay). Ahead of the COVID-19 pandemic (2011-2018), the CD4+ T cells of the unexposed donor were collected. No antigens are known for them. The sample taken for sequencing was CD4+ T cells from blood, cultured in vitro. Every receptor here comes from a human donor in good health.

This chain links TRBV9 with TRBJ1-2; TRBD1 matches at 9 bases. The germline V gene encodes CDR1 SGDLS and CDR2 YYNGEE. J lost 6 bases, V lost 3 bases, and 9 bases had no gene match. The CDR3 contains 15 residues. The CDR3: CASSASGTGLDGYTF. The CDR3 DNA sequence: TGTGCCAGCAGCGCGTCCGGGACAGGGCTCGATGGCTACACCTTC.

This clonotype was observed a few times. The J gene is TRBJ2-2, the V gene TRBV20-1; 14 bases map to TRBD2. Germline-derived CDR1 and CDR2 are DFQATT and SNEGSKA (reference sequence). This CDR3 region has 15 residues. J was trimmed by 6 bases and V by 5 bases; bases with no gene match: 5. The CDR3 region is CSAWTSGRRAGELFF. The CDR3 DNA reads TGCAGTGCTTGGACTAGCGGGAGGCGGGCCGGGGAGCTGTTTTTT.

A few counts support this clonotype. The V call is TRBV27, the J call TRBJ2-5, with TRBD2 identical over 12 bases. Looked up from germline, CDR1 is MNHEY and CDR2 is SMNVEV (reference sequence). J was trimmed by 5 bases and V by 5 bases; bases with no gene match: 12. The CDR3 loop spans 17 amino acids. The CDR3 DNA reads TGTGCCAGCAGTCCAACCGGACTAGCGGGAAGGAGGGAGACCCAGTACTTC. This translates into CASSPTGLAGRRETQYF.

Note on this clonotype: One junction end does not reproduce the germline sequence, and a read error may be involved. V is TRBV7-7 and J is TRBJ2-7, with D possibly matching TRBD1 (5 bases). The V gene's germline CDR1 is SSHAT and CDR2 FNYEAQ (reference sequence). This CDR3 is built from 13 residues. As DNA, the CDR3 is TGTGCTAGCAGCTTATTCCAGGGCTACGAGCAGTACTTC. Its protein product is CASSLFQGYEQYF. The whole variable domain, remainder taken from reference TRBV7-7 and TRBJ2-7, is GAGVSQSPRYKVTKRGQDVTLRCDPISSHATLYWYQQALGQGPEFLTYFNYEAQPDKSGLPSDRFSAERPEGSISTLTIQRTEQRDSAMYRCASSLFQGYEQYFGPGTRLTVT.

This chain connects TRBV6-2 or TRBV6-3 to TRBJ2-7, with unresolved D. V lost 10 bases to trimming and J lost 0 bases, with 10 bases between them. Germline CDR1 reads MNHEY; CDR2 reads SVGEGT. The CDR3 spans 12 residues. CDR3 nucleotides: TGTGCCACCAGCCCCACCTCCTACGAGCAGTACTTC. Amino acids: CATSPTSYEQYF.

This clonotype has just a few counts. The V gene is TRBV6-1, the J gene TRBJ2-7, with TRBD2 identical over 9 bases. CDR1 MNHNS and CDR2 SASEGT come from the germline V gene. The CDR3 is 13 amino acids. Losses at the gene ends were 8 bases for V and 0 bases for J; bases not matched to a gene: 2. CDR3 region: CASGLANSYEQYF. The CDR3 DNA is TGTGCCAGCGGACTAGCGAACTCCTACGAGCAGTACTTC.

This clonotype was seen a handful of times. This chain joins TRBV7-9 and TRBJ1-5, with 8 bases that match TRBD1. The CDR3 is 15 residues long. V shed 6 bases, J shed 1 base, and the junction held 5 bases outside the gene matches. CDR1 and CDR2 (germline): SEHNR, FQNEAQ (reference sequence). The CDR3 protein is CASSSQGGSNQPQHF. The CDR3 bases are TGTGCCAGCAGTTCACAGGGGGGGAGCAATCAGCCCCAGCATTTT.

This clonotype was observed a handful of times. V gene TRBV28 combines with J gene TRBJ2-1, with TRBD1 as a possible D gene (5 bases). Germline CDR1 MDHEN, CDR2 SYDVKM. Trimming stripped 7 bases from V and 10 bases from J, with 14 bases between. There are 12 residues in the CDR3. The chain's CDR3 is CASNRGPGEQFF. The CDR3 DNA reads as TGTGCCAGCAATAGGGGCCCCGGAGAGCAGTTCTTC.